The clone carrying this TCR beta chain came up a few times. The antigen remains undetermined. These data are taken from a study of T-cell memory formation after mild COVID-19. On the study more broadly: Largely donor-specific TCR clusters were found.

The study, taken as a whole, reports: Most CD4+ clones that shrank were in CM and EM, while CD8+ ones turned up in EMRA.

TCRdb re-analysed the 5' RACE reads in MiXCR, keeping a single row per CDR3 protein. This sample has about 250,000 distinct CDR3 sequences, with 15% found just once. CDR1 and CDR2 from the germline V gene are SGHRS and YFSETQ. V was shortened by 2 bases and J by 1 base, with 9 bases between the two germline ends. The CDR3 loop spans 14 amino acids. Source material: PBMCs or a T cell subset sorted from them (not recorded which). The V call is TRBV5-1, the J call TRBJ1-1, with D hard to call. The TCR originated in an adult woman who had mild COVID-19 (a few samples of this study predate the infection). Cell type and time point are not known. The CDR3 coding sequence is TGCGCCAGCAGCTTTCCGGGCGGGAACACTGAAGCTTTCTTT. It yields the protein CASSFPGGNTEAFF.